The clone carrying this T cell receptor beta chain was recorded many times. The antigen is unknown. This sample was taken from a study of T cells in Graves' hyperthyroidism and ophthalmopathy. Study-level findings and limits: Most thyroid clonotypes expanded above 0.001 were also detected in blood. The model predicted ophthalmopathy a median around six months before onset.

RNA transcripts yielded amplified TCR beta CDR3 regions. The HTBI primer set drove a first-round RT-PCR of the TCR CDR3. One entry per CDR3 protein, called by TCRdb with MiXCR from the multiplex PCR reads. This repertoire shows around 720,000 distinct CDR3 sequences, just over 35% found once; its top ten account for around 30%. The patients, who ranged from 18 to 65 in age, presented with newly diagnosed hyperthyroidism lasting under 2 months. V was shortened by 5 bases and J by 3 bases, with 11 bases between the two germline ends. This CDR3 is 13 amino acids long. CDR1 MNHEY and CDR2 SVGAGI come from the germline V gene.

The TCR was taken from a middle-aged woman with Graves' hyperthyroidism. Sequencing input: blood. The gene calls are TRBV6-5 and TRBJ2-7; D not certain. CDR3 loop: CASSPRSVYEQYF. CDR3 nucleotides: TGTGCCAGCAGTCCTAGGAGCGTCTACGAGCAGTACTTC.